This T cell receptor (beta chain) was sequenced in a study of T cell responses to AZD1222 COVID-19 vaccine. Findings and limits, study-wide: The study sampled repertoires only after the peak T cell response. Clonal diversity may have been underestimated in mostly white British donors.

Generated by immunoSEQ multiplex PCR, the TCRdb table keeps only in-frame clones and is missing some. This table has more than 95,000 clones, about 89% appearing once. A remark on this clone: Its antigen is unknown.

The source was peripheral blood, collected on day 0 of MenACWY control vaccination. The TCR was taken from an adult in good health.

CDR3: CASSQQIQGNEQFF. CDR3 coding DNA: TGTGCCAGCAGCCAACAGATCCAGGGAAATGAGCAGTTCTTC. The chain has TRBV3-1 (or the pseudogene TRBV3-2) and TRBJ2-1; D perhaps matches TRBD1 (5 bases). Germline assignment: CDR1 LGHDT and CDR2 YNNKEL (reference sequence). The CDR3 extends over 14 amino acids. The V end was cut by 2 bases, the J end by 7 bases, with 12 bases between.